The TCR beta chain under discussion was sequenced for a study of blood T cell repertoires in COVID-19. Study at large: Samples of COVID-19 (acute and convalescent) were obtained from the United States, Italy and Spain. From T cells, B-cell-depleted T cells, or PBMCs came the material, which was cDNA or gDNA.

It was within 2 weeks before study entry that exposed participants met a COVID-19 case. In the authors' methods: Reference gene primer amplification gave nucleated cell count estimates. Generated by immunoSEQ multiplex PCR, the TCRdb table keeps only in-frame clones and is missing some. The V and J calls and clone size come from that table; D and trimming were worked out from the DNA. This sample has hundreds of thousands of clones, with 89% found just once. Source material: PBMCs or T cells enriched from blood (not recorded which). The TCR was taken from a woman between 50 and 59 years old who had been exposed to COVID-19.

The CDR3 reads CASFTGTLRYEQYF. The CDR3 DNA is TGTGCCAGTTTTACAGGGACCCTCCGCTACGAGCAGTACTTC. This chain links TRBV25-1 with TRBJ2-7, with D perhaps matching TRBD1 (6 bases). V lost 9 bases and J lost 3, with 18 bases in between. The CDR3 is made up of 14 amino acids. CDR1 is MGHDK, CDR2 SYGVNS, per germline.